This is a list of T cell receptor beta chains from one sample in a study of cytomegalovirus exposure and HLA in healthy donors. Measured with immunoSEQ multiplex PCR; TCRdb has only the in-frame clones, and not every one. The table has 120,000 or so clones, about 80% seen once. Sequenced input: PBMCs. The receptors stem from a female donor in good health and CMV-seropositive. Both conserved end residues are part of each CDR3. The D gene is left open where the match is weak. Not every row has a clone size; where given, it reads once, few, many or a size class.

abundance	v_gene	d_gene	j_gene	CDR3nt	CDR3aa
few	TRBV27	TRBD1	TRBJ1-2	TGTGCCAGCAGCCCTCGGGACAGACACGATGGCTACACCTTC	CASSPRDRHDGYTF
-	TRBV19	TRBD1	TRBJ1-1	TGTGCCAGTAGTCAGGACAGGGGTGAAGCTTTCTTT	CASSQDRGEAFF
-	TRBV27	TRBD1	TRBJ2-7	TGTGCCAGCAGACAGACAGGGGAGCAGTACTTC	CASRQTGEQYF
-	TRBV9	-	TRBJ1-3	TGTGCCAGCAGCCCATTTTCAGATTACTCTGGAAACACCATATATTTT	CASSPFSDYSGNTIYF
-	TRBV19	-	TRBJ1-5	TGTGCCAGTAGTATAAGAGCAGGGTCGGGCAATCAGCCCCAGCATTTT	CASSIRAGSGNQPQHF
-	TRBV30	TRBD1	TRBJ1-4	TGTGCCTGGACCCAGGGGGTTAATGAAAAACTGTTTTTT	CAWTQGVNEKLFF
-	TRBV28	-	TRBJ1-2	TGTGCCAGCAGGCGAGACTCGAACTATGGCTACACCTTC	CASRRDSNYGYTF
-	TRBV30	TRBD1	TRBJ2-7	TGTGCCTGGGACAGGGGGACCTCCTACGAGCAGTACTTC	CAWDRGTSYEQYF
-	TRBV6-4	-	TRBJ2-2	TGTGCCAGCAGTGCGGGTGCGGGCACCGGGGAGCTGTTTTTT	CASSAGAGTGELFF
-	TRBV4-2	-	TRBJ1-6	TGTGCCAGCAGCCAAGACGCCGCAGGGCCAGATAATTCACCCCTCCACTTT	CASSQDAAGPDNSPLHF
-	TRBV15	TRBD1	TRBJ1-4	TGTGCCACCAGCTACCCGGGACAGGGGGCTGAAAAACTGTTTTTT	CATSYPGQGAEKLFF
few	TRBV6-5	TRBD1	TRBJ1-4	TGTGCCAGCAGCTCCGGACAGGGTCCTGAAAAACTGTTTTTT	CASSSGQGPEKLFF
-	TRBV18	-	TRBJ2-1	TGTGCCAGCTCACCAGCCAGGACCTACAATGAGCAGTTCTTC	CASSPARTYNEQFF
-	TRBV7-9	-	TRBJ2-1	TGTGCCAGCAGCAGAGAGCGGTACTACAATGAGCAGTTCTTC	CASSRERYYNEQFF
-	TRBV28	TRBD2	TRBJ2-7	TGTGCCAGCACCTCCCCCGGGGGGGACAACGAGCAGTACTTC	CASTSPGGDNEQYF
-	TRBV19	-	TRBJ1-5	TGTGCCAGTACGCCTCCTAGGGGGGGCGTTGGGAATCAGCCCCAGCATTTT	CASTPPRGGVGNQPQHF
-	TRBV15	-	TRBJ1-4	TGTGCCACCAGCCCGGGAAGGTCTAATGAAAAACTGTTTTTT	CATSPGRSNEKLFF
-	TRBV9	TRBD2	TRBJ2-2	TGTGCCAGCAGCTCCAGCGGGGGGCCCACCGGGGAGCTGTTTTTT	CASSSSGGPTGELFF
few	TRBV9	-	TRBJ2-7	TGTGCCAGCAGTCGCTCGTCGAGCTCCTACGAGCAGTACTTC	CASSRSSSSYEQYF
-	TRBV2	TRBD2	TRBJ2-5	TGTGCCAGCAGTGAATGGCGGGGGGACCTCCAAGAGACCCAGTACTTC	CASSEWRGDLQETQYF
-	TRBV7-2	TRBD2	TRBJ2-7	TGTGCCAGCAGCTTAGGCGACGGGGGGGTTAAGTACTTC	CASSLGDGGVKYF
-	TRBV10-3	-	TRBJ1-5	TGTGCCATCAGTGTAGGGGGGGGTCGTAGCAATCAGCCCCAGCATTTT	CAISVGGGRSNQPQHF
few	TRBV27	TRBD2	TRBJ2-1	TGTGCCAGCAGGGGGACTAGCAGCAATGAGCAGTTCTTC	CASRGTSSNEQFF
-	TRBV5-1	-	TRBJ2-7	TGCGCCAGCAGCTACCTGACACCGAACTCCTACGAGCAGTACTTC	CASSYLTPNSYEQYF
-	TRBV9	-	TRBJ2-5	TGTGCCAGCAGCGCTAGTCAGGGGTTTAGAGAGACCCAGTACTTC	CASSASQGFRETQYF
-	TRBV13	-	TRBJ2-7	TGTGCCAGCAGCCCTCAGCGACAGCAGCAGTACTTC	CASSPQRQQQYF
-	TRBV6-5	-	TRBJ2-7	TGTGCCAGCAGTTACTCCGGGGGGCAGGCCTATGAGCAGTACTTC	CASSYSGGQAYEQYF
-	TRBV9	TRBD1	TRBJ1-1	TGTGCCAGCAGCGGAGGTGACAGGGAGCACACTGAAGCTTTCTTT	CASSGGDREHTEAFF
-	TRBV6-5	-	TRBJ1-1	TGTGCCGGAAGGAGGGACACTGAAGCTTTCTTT	CAGRRDTEAFF
-	TRBV7-2	-	TRBJ1-1	TGTGCCAGCAGCTTAGTGGGGGGGAACACTGAAGCTTTCTTT	CASSLVGGNTEAFF
few	TRBV19	TRBD1	TRBJ2-1	TGTGCCAGTAGTCCACTCAGGGGACAGGGGTGGAACAATGAGCAGTTCTTC	CASSPLRGQGWNNEQFF
-	TRBV7-2	-	TRBJ1-4	TGTGCCAGCAGCTTAGGCCAGGGCGGTGAAAAACTGTTTTTT	CASSLGQGGEKLFF
medium-sized	TRBV4-1	TRBD1	TRBJ2-7	TGCGCCAGCAGCCAAGGACAGGGGGTCTACGAGCAGTACTTC	CASSQGQGVYEQYF
-	TRBV7-9	TRBD1	TRBJ2-7	TGTGCCAGCAGCAATAACAGACAGGGGGCCTACGAGCAGTACTTC	CASSNNRQGAYEQYF
-	TRBV10-3	TRBD1	TRBJ2-1	TGTGCCATCAGTGAGTCCCTAACAGGGGTCACCTACAATGAGCAGTTCTTC	CAISESLTGVTYNEQFF
-	TRBV18	-	TRBJ1-2	TGTGCCAGCTCACCTGCGGACAGCCCTAACTATGGCTACACCTTC	CASSPADSPNYGYTF
few	TRBV6-6	TRBD1	TRBJ1-2	TGTGCCAGCAGCCCCACAGGGGAGTATGGCTACACCTTC	CASSPTGEYGYTF
-	TRBV9	-	TRBJ1-1	TGTGCCAGCAGCGTAAGGCCCGGCGGCACTGAAGCTTTCTTT	CASSVRPGGTEAFF
-	TRBV5-6	-	TRBJ1-1	TGTGCCAGCAGTGATCGGGACACTTTTGAAGCTTTCTTT	CASSDRDTFEAFF
-	TRBV28	-	TRBJ2-2	TGTGCCAGCACGGAGTGGAAGAACACCGGGGAGCTGTTTTTT	CASTEWKNTGELFF
-	TRBV18	-	TRBJ1-5	TGTGCCAGCTCGGTAGGGGTTAATCAGCCCCAGCATTTT	CASSVGVNQPQHF
-	TRBV12-5	TRBD1	TRBJ1-4	TGTGCTAGTGGTTTCCCCAGGGGGCACGGGGGTGAAAAACTGTTTTTT	CASGFPRGHGGEKLFF
-	TRBV11-2	-	TRBJ1-2	TGTGCCAGCAGACCTACAGGGTACTATGGCTACACCTTC	CASRPTGYYGYTF
-	TRBV28	-	TRBJ1-5	TGTGCCAGCAGACCCCAGGGTCCGCCCCAGCATTTT	CASRPQGPPQHF
-	TRBV2	-	TRBJ1-2	TGTGCCAGCAGTGAAGCAGGACTCTCCGGCTACACCTTC	CASSEAGLSGYTF
-	TRBV7-2	TRBD2	TRBJ2-2	TGTGCCAGCCGCCGGGGGGTCGGTGGCGCCGGGGAGCTGTTTTTT	CASRRGVGGAGELFF
once	TRBV11-1	TRBD1	TRBJ2-1	TGTGCCAGCAGCTTACTCCGGGACAGGGTCTACAATGAGCAGTTCTTC	CASSLLRDRVYNEQFF
few	TRBV5-1	-	TRBJ1-1	TGCGCCAGCAGCCCCGAGGAGGGGCTAAACACTGAAGCTTTCTTT	CASSPEEGLNTEAFF
-	TRBV19	-	TRBJ1-1	TGTGCCAGTAGTCCCCCCCGGGGGACGTGGCGAGCTTTCTTT	CASSPPRGTWRAFF
-	TRBV7-9	-	TRBJ2-2	TGTGCCAGCAGCTTCTCAGCCTCTGGGAGCACCGGGGAGCTGTTTTTT	CASSFSASGSTGELFF
-	TRBV5-4	-	TRBJ2-7	TGTGCCAGCAGCTTGGCTTTGGACACTTCCTACGAGCAGTACTTC	CASSLALDTSYEQYF
-	TRBV27	-	TRBJ2-5	TGTGCCAGCAGCTTGGCCGGGGGGCCAGGATTGCAGACCCAGTACTTC	CASSLAGGPGLQTQYF
-	TRBV6-6	TRBD1	TRBJ2-2	TGTGCCAGCAGTTACTCGGACAGGGGAAGGACCGGGGAGCTGTTTTTT	CASSYSDRGRTGELFF
-	TRBV5-6	TRBD2	TRBJ2-3	TGTGCCAGCAGCTTGGGAAGCGGGACTCTGAACACAGATACGCAGTATTTT	CASSLGSGTLNTDTQYF
once	TRBV7-2	TRBD1	TRBJ1-5	TGTGCCAGCAGCCAGACAGGGACGGGCAATCAGCCCCAGCATTTT	CASSQTGTGNQPQHF
-	TRBV6-5	-	TRBJ1-5	TGTGCCAGCAGTATACAGGGACAACAGCCCCAGCATTTT	CASSIQGQQPQHF